Below, 7 T cell receptor beta chains from the same sample are listed, as sequenced in a study of a mutant IDH1 vaccine in newly diagnosed glioma. Their recognized antigens are unknown. Clones were sequenced by immunoSEQ multiplex PCR, and TCRdb holds only the in-frame ones, with some missing. The sample lists 60,000 or so clones, 90% occurring once. Specified time point: week 5, during vaccination. Topical imiquimod was applied with each vaccine dose, which held 300 ug of mutant IDH1 20-mer peptide. Source: PBMCs, taken from a glioma patient whose treatment included an IDH1 peptide vaccine. Receptor source: a woman aged 40 to 55 with glioma.

V and J are TRBV2 and TRBJ2-7; 8 nucleotides line up with TRBD2. Germline values: CDR1 SNHLY, CDR2 FYNNEI. The V segment lost 8 bases and the J segment 6 bases; nucleotides outside the gene matches: 12. The CDR3 is 14 residues long. The DNA for the CDR3 is TGTGCCAGCTCGAGCGGGAGTAGATCTGTCGAGCAGTACTTC. It encodes CASSSGSRSVEQYF.

This sequence joins TRBV15 and TRBJ2-7; D assignment may be TRBD1 or TRBD2 (5 bases each). Trimming pared 5 bases from V and 7 bases from J, leaving 12 bases between. This CDR3 is built from 12 residues. Germline CDR1 LNHNV, CDR2 YYDKDF (reference sequence). The chain's CDR3 is CATSGGGREQYF. The CDR3 DNA sequence: TGTGCCACCAGCGGTGGGGGAAGGGAGCAGTACTTC. Full variable domain (rest looked up from reference TRBV15 and TRBJ2-7): DAMVIQNPRYQVTQFGKPVTLSCSQTLNHNVMYWYQQKSSQAPKLLFHYYDKDFNNEADTPDNFQSRRPNTSFCFLDIRSPGLGDTAMYLCATSGGGREQYFGPGTRLTVT.

This chain uses TRBV18 with TRBJ1-1; D is possibly TRBD1 (5 bases). V was shortened by 2 bases and J by 3 bases, with 13 bases between the two germline ends. The CDR3 covers 15 residues. Per germline, CDR1 KGHSH and CDR2 LQKENI. Here the CDR3 DNA reads TGTGCCAGCTCACCAACGGCAGGGTCGTACACTGAAGCTTTCTTT. Translating it yields CASSPTAGSYTEAFF.

The chain uses TRBV4-1 and TRBJ2-7; D is undetermined. The CDR3 runs to 14 residues. CDR1 is MGHRA and CDR2 is YSYEKL in the germline V gene. Deletions cut 0 bases from V and 4 bases from J, with 10 bases between. The CDR3 sequence is CASSQDLGSYEQYF. For the CDR3, the DNA is TGCGCCAGCAGCCAAGATCTGGGGTCTTACGAGCAGTACTTC.

The chain recombines TRBV29-1 with TRBJ1-1; the D is unclear. The CDR3 contains 12 residues. The germline V gene has CDR1 SQVTM and CDR2 ANQGSEA. Deletions cut 4 bases from V and 3 bases from J, with 9 bases between. The CDR3 DNA reads as TGCAGCGTTGCAGGTCGCGACACTGAAGCTTTCTTT. Its protein is CSVAGRDTEAFF.

The chain links TRBV7-9 to TRBJ1-2; TRBD1 matches 7 bases. Losses at the gene ends were 5 bases for V and 4 bases for J; bases not matched to a gene: 7. CDR1 SEHNR and CDR2 FQNEAQ come from the germline V gene (reference sequence). This CDR3 comprises 14 residues. CDR3 coding DNA: TGTGCCAGCAGCGCCACAGGGGACGGCTATGGCTACACCTTC. Amino acids: CASSATGDGYGYTF.

This clone turned up a few times. The V and J genes are TRBV5-1 and TRBJ2-7; either TRBD1 or TRBD2 may fit D (5 bases each). CDR1 SGHRS and CDR2 YFSETQ come from the germline V gene. The CDR3 covers 17 residues. Deletions cut 0 bases from V and 0 bases from J, with 16 bases between. In DNA form, the CDR3 reads TGCGCCAGCAGCTTGGGGGTTAGGGACGATAGCTCCTACGAGCAGTACTTC. This gives the protein CASSLGVRDDSSYEQYF.